The next 4 T cell receptor beta chains were all read from a single sample in a study of T cells of healthy individuals. Each CDR3 protein gets one entry after TCRdb re-called the 5' RACE reads with MiXCR. The repertoire consists of 60,000 to 80,000 distinct CDR3 sequences, with under 20% occurring once and the leading ten covering approximately 4.6%. These receptor sequences come from a human donor in good health.

The rearrangement links TRBV29-1 to TRBJ2-1; D is perhaps TRBD2 (6 bases). CDR3 length equals 13 residues. CDR1 and CDR2 from the germline V gene are SQVTM and ANQGSEA. Trimming shortened V by 3 bases and J by 5 bases, and 11 bases separated the two germline ends. The CDR3 region is CSVEASANNEQFF. CDR3 bases: TGCAGCGTTGAGGCTAGCGCCAACAATGAGCAGTTCTTC.

The rearrangement joins TRBV6-6 to TRBJ2-1, with D possibly being TRBD1 or TRBD2 (5 bases each). Trimming took off 7 bases at V and 2 bases at J, with 15 bases between the two ends. This CDR3 contains 15 residues. CDR1 and CDR2 from the germline V gene are MNHNY and SVGAGI (reference sequence). The CDR3 coding sequence is TGTGCCAGCAACTCCAGGGACCAGACCTACAATGAGCAGTTCTTC. Amino acid sequence: CASNSRDQTYNEQFF.

This clonotype was observed at least ten times. V gene TRBV7-2 combines with J gene TRBJ1-1; D may be TRBD1 (6 bases). Deletions cut 6 bases from V and 3 bases from J, with 14 bases between. The CDR3 runs to 14 residues. The germline gives CDR1 SGHTA, CDR2 FQGNSA. The CDR3 loop reads CASRYTYRDTEAFF. Written as DNA, the CDR3 is TGTGCCAGCAGGTATACCTACAGGGACACTGAAGCTTTCTTT.

The rearrangement joins TRBV20-1 to TRBJ2-7; 10 bases fit TRBD2. The CDR3 is made up of 15 amino acids. The ends lost 3 bases at V and 3 bases at J; junction bases unmatched: 8. Germline V gene sequence: CDR1 DFQATT, CDR2 SNEGSKA (reference sequence). The CDR3 loop reads CSASFPSGRIYEQYF. In DNA, the CDR3 is TGCAGTGCTAGCTTCCCTAGCGGGAGAATCTACGAGCAGTACTTC.